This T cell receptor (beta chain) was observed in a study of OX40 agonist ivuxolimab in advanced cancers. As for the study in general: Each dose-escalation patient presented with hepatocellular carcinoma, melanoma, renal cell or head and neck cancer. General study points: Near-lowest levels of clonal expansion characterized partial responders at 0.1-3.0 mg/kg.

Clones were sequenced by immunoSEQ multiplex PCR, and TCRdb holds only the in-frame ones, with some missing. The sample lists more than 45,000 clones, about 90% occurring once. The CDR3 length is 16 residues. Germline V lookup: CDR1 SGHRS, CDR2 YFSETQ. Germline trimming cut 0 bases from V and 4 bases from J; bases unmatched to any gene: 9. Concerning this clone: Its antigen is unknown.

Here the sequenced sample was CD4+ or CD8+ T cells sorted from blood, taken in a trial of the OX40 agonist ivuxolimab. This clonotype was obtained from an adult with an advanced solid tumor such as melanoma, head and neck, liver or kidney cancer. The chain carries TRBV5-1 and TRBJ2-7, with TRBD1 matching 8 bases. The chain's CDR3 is CASSLEGAGGIYEQYF. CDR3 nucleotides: TGCGCCAGCAGCTTGGAGGGGGCAGGGGGCATTTACGAGCAGTACTTC. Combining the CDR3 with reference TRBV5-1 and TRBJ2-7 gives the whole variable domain KAGVTQTPRYLIKTRGQQVTLSCSPISGHRSVSWYQQTPGQGLQFLFEYFSETQRNKGNFPGRFSGRQFSNSRSEMNVSTLELGDSALYLCASSLEGAGGIYEQYFGPGTRLTVT.